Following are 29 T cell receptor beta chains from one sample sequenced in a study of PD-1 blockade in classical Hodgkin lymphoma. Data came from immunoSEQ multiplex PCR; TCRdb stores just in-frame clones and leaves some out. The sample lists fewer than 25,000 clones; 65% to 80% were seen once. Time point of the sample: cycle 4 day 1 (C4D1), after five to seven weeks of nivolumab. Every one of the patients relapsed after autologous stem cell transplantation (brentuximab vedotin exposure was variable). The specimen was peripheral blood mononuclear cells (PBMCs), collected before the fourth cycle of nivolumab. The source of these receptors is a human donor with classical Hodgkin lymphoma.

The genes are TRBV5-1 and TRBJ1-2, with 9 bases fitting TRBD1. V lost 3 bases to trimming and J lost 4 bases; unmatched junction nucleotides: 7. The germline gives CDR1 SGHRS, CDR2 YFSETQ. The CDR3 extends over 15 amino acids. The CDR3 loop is CASSWGTGQGYGYTF. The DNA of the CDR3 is TGCGCCAGCAGCTGGGGGACAGGGCAGGGCTATGGCTACACCTTC. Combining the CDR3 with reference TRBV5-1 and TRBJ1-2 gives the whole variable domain KAGVTQTPRYLIKTRGQQVTLSCSPISGHRSVSWYQQTPGQGLQFLFEYFSETQRNKGNFPGRFSGRQFSNSRSEMNVSTLELGDSALYLCASSWGTGQGYGYTFGSGTRLTVV.

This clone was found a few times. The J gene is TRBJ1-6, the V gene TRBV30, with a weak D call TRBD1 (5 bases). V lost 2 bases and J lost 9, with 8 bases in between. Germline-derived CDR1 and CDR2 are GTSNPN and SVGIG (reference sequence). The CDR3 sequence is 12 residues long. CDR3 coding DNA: TGTGCCTGGAGTATGGGGGTTTCACCCCTCCACTTT. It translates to CAWSMGVSPLHF.

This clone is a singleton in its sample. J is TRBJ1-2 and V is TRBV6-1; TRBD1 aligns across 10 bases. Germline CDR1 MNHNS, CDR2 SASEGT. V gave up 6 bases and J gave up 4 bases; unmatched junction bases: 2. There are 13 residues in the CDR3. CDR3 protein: CASSWTGGYGYTF. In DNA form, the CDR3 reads TGTGCCAGCAGCTGGACAGGGGGCTATGGCTACACCTTC.

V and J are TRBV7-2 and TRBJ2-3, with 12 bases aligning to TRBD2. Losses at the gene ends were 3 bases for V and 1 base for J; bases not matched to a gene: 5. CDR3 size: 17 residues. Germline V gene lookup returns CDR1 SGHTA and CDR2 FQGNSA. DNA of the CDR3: TGTGCCAGCAGCTTTCCTAGCGGGGGGGCGGGCACAGATACGCAGTATTTT. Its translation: CASSFPSGGAGTDTQYF.

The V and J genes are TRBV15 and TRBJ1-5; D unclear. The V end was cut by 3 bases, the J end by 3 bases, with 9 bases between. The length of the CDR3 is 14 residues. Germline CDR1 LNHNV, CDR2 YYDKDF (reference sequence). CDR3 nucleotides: TGTGCCACCAGCAGGTTTAGGAACAATCAGCCCCAGCATTTT. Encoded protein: CATSRFRNNQPQHF.

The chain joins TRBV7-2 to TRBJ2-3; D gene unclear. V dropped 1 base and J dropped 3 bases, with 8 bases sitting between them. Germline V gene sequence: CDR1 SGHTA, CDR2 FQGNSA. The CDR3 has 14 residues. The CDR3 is CASSLGPRTDTQYF. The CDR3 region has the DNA TGTGCCAGCAGCTTAGGGCCGAGGACAGATACGCAGTATTTT. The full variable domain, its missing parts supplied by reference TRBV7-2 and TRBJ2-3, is GAGVSQSPSNKVTEKGKDVELRCDPISGHTALYWYRQSLGQGLEFLIYFQGNSAPDKSGLPSDRFSAERTGGSVSTLTIQRTQQEDSAVYLCASSLGPRTDTQYFGPGTRLTVL.

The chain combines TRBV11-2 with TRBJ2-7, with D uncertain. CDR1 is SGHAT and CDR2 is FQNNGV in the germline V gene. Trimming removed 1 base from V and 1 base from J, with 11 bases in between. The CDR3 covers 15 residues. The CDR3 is CASSLGVRSSYEQYF. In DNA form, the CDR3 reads TGTGCCAGCAGCTTAGGTGTCAGATCTTCCTACGAGCAGTACTTC.

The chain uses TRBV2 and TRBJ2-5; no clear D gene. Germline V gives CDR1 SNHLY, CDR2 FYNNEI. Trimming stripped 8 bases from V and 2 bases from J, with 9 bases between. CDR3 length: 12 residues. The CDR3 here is CASGRFQETQYF. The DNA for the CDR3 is TGTGCCAGCGGGCGATTTCAAGAGACCCAGTACTTC.

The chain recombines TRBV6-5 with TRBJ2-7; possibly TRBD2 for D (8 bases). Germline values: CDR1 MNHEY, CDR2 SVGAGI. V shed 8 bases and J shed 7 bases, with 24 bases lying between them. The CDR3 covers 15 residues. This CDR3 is CASRGGEGARSEQYF. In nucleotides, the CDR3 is TGTGCCAGCCGGGGGGGGGAGGGGGCGCGTTCTGAGCAGTACTTC.

This CDR3 reads CASSLKGIGNEQFF. Written as DNA, the CDR3 is TGTGCCAGCAGCTTGAAGGGAATTGGCAATGAGCAGTTCTTC. V usage is TRBV5-8 and J usage is TRBJ2-1; D is undetermined. The CDR3 is 14 amino acids. Germline CDR1 and CDR2: SGHTS and YDEGEE. Trimming cost V 1 base and J 6 bases, with 11 bases left between them. The full variable domain, with the rest looked up from reference TRBV5-8 and TRBJ2-1, is EAGVTQSPTHLIKTRGQQATLRCSPISGHTSVYWYQQALGLGLQFLLWYDEGEERNRGNFPPRFSGRQFPNYSSELNVNALELEDSALYLCASSLKGIGNEQFFGPGTRLTVL.

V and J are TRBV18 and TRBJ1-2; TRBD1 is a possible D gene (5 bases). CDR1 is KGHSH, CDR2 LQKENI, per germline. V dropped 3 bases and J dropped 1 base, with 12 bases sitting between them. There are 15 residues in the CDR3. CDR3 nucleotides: TGTGCCAGCTCACCTGACCGGGGACTTAACTATGGCTACACCTTC. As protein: CASSPDRGLNYGYTF.

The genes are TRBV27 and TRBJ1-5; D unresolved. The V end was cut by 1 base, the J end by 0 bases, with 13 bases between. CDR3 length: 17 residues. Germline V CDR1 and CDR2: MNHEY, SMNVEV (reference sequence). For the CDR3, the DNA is TGTGCCAGCAGTTTATTTGGAGAGGCTTATAGCAATCAGCCCCAGCATTTT. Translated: CASSLFGEAYSNQPQHF.

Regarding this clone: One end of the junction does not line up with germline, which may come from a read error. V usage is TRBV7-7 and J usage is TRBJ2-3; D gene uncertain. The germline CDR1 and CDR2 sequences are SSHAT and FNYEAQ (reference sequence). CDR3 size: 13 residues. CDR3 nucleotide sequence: TGTGCTAGCAGCTTCGAGATCACAGATACGCAGTATTTT. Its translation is CASSFEITDTQYF.

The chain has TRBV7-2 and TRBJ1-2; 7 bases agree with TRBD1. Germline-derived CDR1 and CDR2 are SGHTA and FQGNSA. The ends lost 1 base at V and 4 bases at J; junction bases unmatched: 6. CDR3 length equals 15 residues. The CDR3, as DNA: TGTGCCAGCAGCTTAGAGGGGGCGCGTAGCTATGGCTACACCTTC. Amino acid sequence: CASSLEGARSYGYTF.

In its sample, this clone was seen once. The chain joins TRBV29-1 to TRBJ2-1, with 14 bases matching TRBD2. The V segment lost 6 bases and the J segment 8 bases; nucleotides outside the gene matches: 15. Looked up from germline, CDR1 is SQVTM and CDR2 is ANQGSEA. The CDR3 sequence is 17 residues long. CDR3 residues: CSVSGTSGGQGKYEQFF. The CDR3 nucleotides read TGCAGCGTATCCGGGACTAGCGGGGGTCAGGGGAAGTATGAGCAGTTCTTC.

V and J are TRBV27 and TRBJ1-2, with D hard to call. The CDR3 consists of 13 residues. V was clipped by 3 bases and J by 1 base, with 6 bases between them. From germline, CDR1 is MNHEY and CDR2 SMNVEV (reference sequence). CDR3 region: CASSFRGNYGYTF. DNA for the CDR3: TGTGCCAGCAGTTTTCGGGGTAACTATGGCTACACCTTC.

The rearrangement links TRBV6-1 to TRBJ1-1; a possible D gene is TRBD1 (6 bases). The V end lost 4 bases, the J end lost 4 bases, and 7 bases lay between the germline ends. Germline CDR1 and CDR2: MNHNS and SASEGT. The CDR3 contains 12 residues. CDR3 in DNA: TGTGCCAGCAGTGTAGGGGGCACTGAAGCTTTCTTT. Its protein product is CASSVGGTEAFF.

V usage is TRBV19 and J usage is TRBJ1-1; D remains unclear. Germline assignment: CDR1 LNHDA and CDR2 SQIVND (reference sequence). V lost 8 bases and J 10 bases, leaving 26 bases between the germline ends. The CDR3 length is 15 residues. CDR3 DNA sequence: TGTGCCAGTTTTCCCAATACAGCGAGGAAAGTCGGAGCTTTCTTT. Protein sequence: CASFPNTARKVGAFF.

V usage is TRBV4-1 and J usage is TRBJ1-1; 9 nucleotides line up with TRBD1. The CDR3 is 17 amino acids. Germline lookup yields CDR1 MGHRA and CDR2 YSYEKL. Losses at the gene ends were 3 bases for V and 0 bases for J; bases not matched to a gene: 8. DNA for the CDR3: TGCGCCAGCAGCCAGGTCCCGGGACAGGGCATGAACACTGAAGCTTTCTTT. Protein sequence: CASSQVPGQGMNTEAFF.

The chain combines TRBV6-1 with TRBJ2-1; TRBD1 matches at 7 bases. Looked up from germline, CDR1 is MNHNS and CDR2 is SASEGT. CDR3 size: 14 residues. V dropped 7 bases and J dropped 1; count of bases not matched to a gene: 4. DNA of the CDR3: TGTGCCAGCAATGACAGGGCATCCTACAATGAGCAGTTCTTC. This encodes CASNDRASYNEQFF.

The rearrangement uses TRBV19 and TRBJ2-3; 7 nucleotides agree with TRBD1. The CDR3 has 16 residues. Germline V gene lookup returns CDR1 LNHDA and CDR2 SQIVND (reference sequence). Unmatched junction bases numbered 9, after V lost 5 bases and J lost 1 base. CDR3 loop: CASSATTGLGTDTQYF. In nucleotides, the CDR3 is TGTGCCAGTAGTGCAACGACAGGGTTGGGCACAGATACGCAGTATTTT.

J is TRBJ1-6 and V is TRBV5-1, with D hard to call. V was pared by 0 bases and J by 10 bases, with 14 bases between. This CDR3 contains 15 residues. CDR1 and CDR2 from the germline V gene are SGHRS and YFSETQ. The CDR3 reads CASSLEGGRRSPLHF. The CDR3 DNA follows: TGCGCCAGCAGCTTGGAAGGTGGGCGCCGGTCACCCCTCCACTTT. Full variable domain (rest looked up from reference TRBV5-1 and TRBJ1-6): KAGVTQTPRYLIKTRGQQVTLSCSPISGHRSVSWYQQTPGQGLQFLFEYFSETQRNKGNFPGRFSGRQFSNSRSEMNVSTLELGDSALYLCASSLEGGRRSPLHFGNGTRLTVT.

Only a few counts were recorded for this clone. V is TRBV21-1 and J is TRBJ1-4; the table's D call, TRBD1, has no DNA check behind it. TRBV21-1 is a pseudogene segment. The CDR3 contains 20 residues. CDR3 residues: CAINLWGLKQGIGVNEKLFF. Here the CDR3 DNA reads TGTGCCATCAACCTTTGGGGGTTAAAACAGGGGATCGGGGTGAATGAAAAACTGTTTTTT.

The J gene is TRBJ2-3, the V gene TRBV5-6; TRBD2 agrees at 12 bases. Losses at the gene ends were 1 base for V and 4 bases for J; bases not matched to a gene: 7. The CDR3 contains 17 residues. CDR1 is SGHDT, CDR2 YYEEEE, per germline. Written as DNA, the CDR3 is TGTGCCAGCAGCTTGTCTCCTAGCGGGGGGGCATCAGATACGCAGTATTTT. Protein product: CASSLSPSGGASDTQYF.

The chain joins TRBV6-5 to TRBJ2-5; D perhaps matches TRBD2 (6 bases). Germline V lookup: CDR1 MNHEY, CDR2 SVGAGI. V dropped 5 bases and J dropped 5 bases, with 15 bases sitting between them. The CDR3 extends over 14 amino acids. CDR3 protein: CASSEGTLWETQYF. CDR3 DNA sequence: TGTGCCAGCAGTGAAGGGACTCTTTGGGAGACCCAGTACTTC.

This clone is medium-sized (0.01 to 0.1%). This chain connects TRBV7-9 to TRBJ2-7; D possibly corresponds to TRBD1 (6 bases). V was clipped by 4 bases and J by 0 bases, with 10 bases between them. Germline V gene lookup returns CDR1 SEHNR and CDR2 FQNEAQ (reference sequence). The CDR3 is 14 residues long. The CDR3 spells CASSYGQPSYEQYF. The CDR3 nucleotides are TGTGCCAGCAGCTACGGACAGCCCTCCTACGAGCAGTACTTC.

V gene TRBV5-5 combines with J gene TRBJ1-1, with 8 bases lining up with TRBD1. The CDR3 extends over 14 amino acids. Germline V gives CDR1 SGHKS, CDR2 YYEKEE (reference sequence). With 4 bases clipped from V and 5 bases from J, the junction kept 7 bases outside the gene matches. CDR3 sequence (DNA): TGTGCCAGCAGCCCTAGACAGGGGCGGACTGAAGCTTTCTTT. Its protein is CASSPRQGRTEAFF.

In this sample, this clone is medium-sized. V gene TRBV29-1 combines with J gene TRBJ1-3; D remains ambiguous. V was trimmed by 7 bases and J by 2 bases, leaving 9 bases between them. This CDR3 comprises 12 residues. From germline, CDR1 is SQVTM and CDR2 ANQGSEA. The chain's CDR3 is CSALTAGNTIYF. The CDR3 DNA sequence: TGCAGCGCCCTAACGGCTGGAAACACCATATATTTT. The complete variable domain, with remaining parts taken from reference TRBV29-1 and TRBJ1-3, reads SAVISQKPSRDICQRGTSLTIQCQVDSQVTMMFWYRQQPGQSLTLIATANQGSEATYESGFVIDKFPISRPNLTFSTLTVSNMSPEDSSIYLCSALTAGNTIYFGEGSWLTVV.

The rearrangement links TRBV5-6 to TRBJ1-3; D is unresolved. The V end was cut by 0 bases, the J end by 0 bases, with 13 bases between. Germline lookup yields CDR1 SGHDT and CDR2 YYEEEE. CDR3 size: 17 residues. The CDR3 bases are TGTGCCAGCAGCTTGGCCGACCACTGGAACTCTGGAAACACCATATATTTT. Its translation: CASSLADHWNSGNTIYF.